The 26 T cell receptor beta chains below were found in one sample sequenced in a study of blood T cell repertoires in COVID-19. The table came from immunoSEQ multiplex PCR; TCRdb's copy has only in-frame clones and leaves some out. The sample shows a few hundred thousand clones, 85% to 90% of them seen only once. The sequenced sample consisted of peripheral blood. These receptor sequences come from a middle-aged woman with COVID-19, enrolled during active disease.

This clone was detected a few times. The rearrangement uses TRBV5-5 and TRBJ1-6, with D perhaps matching TRBD1 (5 bases). The CDR3 has 16 residues. Per germline, CDR1 SGHKS and CDR2 YYEKEE (reference sequence). Trimming cost V 4 bases and J 6 bases, with 17 bases left between them. CDR3 coding DNA: TGTGCCAGCAGCGGGAGGATGAGACAGATTAATTCACCCCTCCACTTT. As protein: CASSGRMRQINSPLHF.

The chain has TRBV6-5 and TRBJ2-1; no clear D. CDR1 and CDR2 from the germline V gene are MNHEY and SVGAGI. CDR3 length equals 14 residues. The V gene lost 7 bases and the J gene lost 0 bases, with 10 bases spanning the gap. CDR3 sequence reads: CASKYRSSYNEQFF. The CDR3 coding sequence is TGTGCCAGCAAATACCGGAGCTCCTACAATGAGCAGTTCTTC.

This clone was observed once. The gene calls are TRBV6-6 and TRBJ2-7; 8 bases fit TRBD1. Trimming at V came to 5 bases and at J to 6 bases, leaving 6 bases not matched to a gene. The CDR3 length is 13 residues. From germline, CDR1 is MNHNY and CDR2 SVGAGI (reference sequence). This CDR3 is CASSPGQVAEQYF. The CDR3 bases are TGTGCCAGCAGTCCGGGACAGGTGGCCGAGCAGTACTTC.

The CDR3 DNA sequence: TGTGCCAGCAGTTATCTGGGGGCAGACACTGAAGCTTTCTTT. This gives the protein CASSYLGADTEAFF. The chain employs TRBV6-2 or TRBV6-3 and TRBJ1-1; TRBD1 might be the D (6 bases). Trimming stripped 3 bases from V and 3 bases from J, with 11 bases between. The length of the CDR3 is 14 residues. CDR1 MNHEY and CDR2 SVGEGT come from the germline V gene.

The V gene is TRBV11-3, the J gene TRBJ1-1, with no clear D. There are 13 residues in the CDR3. The V and J ends lost 2 bases and 1 base respectively, with 5 bases between them. Germline V gene sequence: CDR1 SGHNT, CDR2 YENEEA. As DNA, the CDR3 is TGTGCCAGCAGCTTAACCAGGAACACTGAAGCTTTCTTT. Encoded protein: CASSLTRNTEAFF.

The chain uses TRBV5-4 and TRBJ1-4, with D perhaps matching TRBD1 (6 bases). Trimming shortened V by 3 bases and J by 0 bases, and 9 bases separated the two germline ends. This CDR3 comprises 15 residues. CDR1 and CDR2 (germline): SGHNT, YYREEE (reference sequence). The CDR3 DNA reads as TGTGCCAGCAGCTCCCGGGACACAACTAATGAAAAACTGTTTTTT. It codes for CASSSRDTTNEKLFF.

V and J are TRBV29-1 and TRBJ2-1; 12 bases agree with TRBD2. The CDR3 contains 14 residues. Germline loops: CDR1 SQVTM, CDR2 ANQGSEA. V lost 3 bases to trimming and J lost 9 bases; unmatched junction nucleotides: 6. The CDR3 sequence is CSVELTSGRGEQFF. CDR3 nucleotide sequence: TGCAGCGTTGAGCTGACTAGCGGGAGAGGTGAGCAGTTCTTC.

The chain is built from TRBV28 and TRBJ1-6; unclear D gene. The CDR3 sequence is 14 residues long. The V end was cut by 8 bases, the J end by 8 bases, with 16 bases between. CDR1 is MDHEN, CDR2 SYDVKM, per germline. This chain's CDR3 is CASFKGRRDSPLHF. The DNA of the CDR3 is TGTGCCAGCTTTAAAGGACGGAGGGATTCACCCCTCCACTTT.

V gene TRBV7-9 combines with J gene TRBJ1-4, with TRBD1 matching 8 bases. V lost 5 bases and J lost 8; bases outside the gene matches: 10. Germline V CDR1 and CDR2: SEHNR, FQNEAQ (reference sequence). CDR3 length: 15 residues. Here the CDR3 DNA reads TGTGCCAGCAGCCCTCGGGCAGGGGGCAACGAAAAACTGTTTTTT. This codes for CASSPRAGGNEKLFF.

This chain joins TRBV5-1 and TRBJ2-7; 12 bases fit TRBD1. The CDR3 runs to 14 residues. The junction had 4 bases not matched to a gene; V was cut back by 3 bases and J by 6 bases. CDR1 and CDR2 from the germline V gene are SGHRS and YFSETQ. The CDR3 nucleotides read TGCGCCAGCAGCTGGGGACAGGGGGCGAGCGAGCAGTACTTC. Amino acids: CASSWGQGASEQYF. Filled out from reference TRBV5-1 and TRBJ2-7, the complete variable domain reads KAGVTQTPRYLIKTRGQQVTLSCSPISGHRSVSWYQQTPGQGLQFLFEYFSETQRNKGNFPGRFSGRQFSNSRSEMNVSTLELGDSALYLCASSWGQGASEQYFGPGTRLTVT.

This clone was recorded a few times. The chain combines TRBV27 with TRBJ2-1, with 7 bases lining up with TRBD2. The CDR3 is 16 amino acids. The germline V gene encodes CDR1 MNHEY and CDR2 SMNVEV (reference sequence). Germline trimming cut 4 bases from V and 0 bases from J; bases unmatched to any gene: 6. The CDR3 loop is CASSSSGPSSYNEQFF. The DNA of the CDR3 is TGTGCCAGCAGTTCTAGCGGCCCGAGCTCCTACAATGAGCAGTTCTTC.

The chain is built from TRBV7-9 and TRBJ1-1; TRBD1 might be the D (6 bases). CDR3 length: 14 amino acids. Trimming shortened V by 4 bases and J by 1 base, and 10 bases separated the two germline ends. CDR1 is SEHNR and CDR2 is FQNEAQ in the germline V gene (reference sequence). The CDR3 coding sequence is TGTGCCAGCAGCTCTACAGGGACGAACACTGAAGCTTTCTTT. Translation: CASSSTGTNTEAFF.

The chain combines TRBV9 with TRBJ2-1; D unclear. V dropped 4 bases and J dropped 10 bases, with 9 bases sitting between them. From germline, CDR1 is SGDLS and CDR2 YYNGEE. This CDR3 region has 11 residues. The DNA of the CDR3 is TGTGCCAGCAGCACCGCGGAGGAGCAGTTCTTC. It encodes CASSTAEEQFF.

The chain links TRBV5-1 to TRBJ1-2; TRBD1 aligns across 7 bases. CDR3 size: 15 residues. Germline values: CDR1 SGHRS, CDR2 YFSETQ. With 6 bases clipped from V and 10 bases from J, the junction kept 18 bases outside the gene matches. CDR3 region: CASTIIPTGVRAYTF. CDR3 nucleotides: TGCGCCAGCACCATCATACCTACAGGGGTTAGGGCCTACACCTTC.

This rearrangement joins TRBV29-1 to TRBJ1-1; tentative D call: TRBD1 (5 bases). This CDR3 contains 14 residues. CDR1 SQVTM and CDR2 ANQGSEA come from the germline V gene. Between the trimmed V and J ends, which lost 3 bases and 5 bases, there was a span of 16 bases. CDR3 in amino acids: CSVEALRAGTEAFF. The CDR3 region has the DNA TGCAGCGTTGAGGCGCTCAGGGCGGGGACTGAAGCTTTCTTT.

The rearrangement links TRBV19 to TRBJ1-2; D call uncertain. The CDR3 is 16 residues long. Germline-derived CDR1 and CDR2 are LNHDA and SQIVND (reference sequence). V lost 3 bases, J lost 2 bases, and 16 bases lay in between. The CDR3 DNA sequence: TGTGCCAGTAGTATTGGTAGATGGGCAGCCAACTATGGCTACACCTTC. Translating gives CASSIGRWAANYGYTF.

A remark on this clone: The same CDR3 is also encoded by other DNA sequences in this sample. The chain couples TRBV29-1 to TRBJ1-1, with D unresolved. V was cut by 4 bases and J by 1 base, with 4 bases left in between. Germline loops: CDR1 SQVTM, CDR2 ANQGSEA. This CDR3 is built from 11 residues. The CDR3 region is CSVGQNTEAFF. CDR3 in DNA: TGCAGCGTTGGACAGAACACTGAAGCTTTCTTT.

This chain connects TRBV6-2 or TRBV6-3 to TRBJ1-2; D not resolved. Germline V gene lookup returns CDR1 MNHEY and CDR2 SVGEGT. V lost 5 bases and J 8 bases, leaving 15 bases between the germline ends. The CDR3 covers 13 residues. CDR3 coding DNA: TGTGCCAGCAGTCGCTTTGATCCGCGGGGCTACACCTTC. Its translation is CASSRFDPRGYTF.

This chain uses TRBV10-3 with TRBJ2-7; 7 nucleotides line up with TRBD1. The CDR3 has 14 residues. J lost 1 base, V lost 4 bases, and 4 bases had no gene match. Germline-derived CDR1 and CDR2 are ENHRY and SYGVKD. The CDR3, as DNA: TGTGCCATCAGTGGACAGGGAACATCCTACGAGCAGTACTTC. This sequence encodes CAISGQGTSYEQYF.

The chain combines TRBV7-2 with TRBJ2-7; 13 bases are a match to TRBD2. The germline V gene encodes CDR1 SGHTA and CDR2 FQGNSA. The CDR3 runs 15 residues. Trimming removed 5 bases from V and 4 bases from J; junction bases left unmatched: 5. Here the CDR3 DNA reads TGTGCCAGCAGCCAAAGGACTAGCGGGAGTTACGAGCAGTACTTC. Encoded protein: CASSQRTSGSYEQYF.

This clone was recorded many times. The chain couples TRBV5-1 to TRBJ1-4; D might be TRBD1 (5 bases). The CDR3 loop spans 15 amino acids. V was trimmed by 0 bases and J by 8 bases, leaving 14 bases between them. CDR1 SGHRS and CDR2 YFSETQ come from the germline V gene. CDR3 sequence (DNA): TGCGCCAGCAGCTTGGTCGGGCAGGGTGGCGAAAAACTGTTTTTT. This gives the protein CASSLVGQGGEKLFF.

The chain is built from TRBV19 and TRBJ2-7; 9 bases are shared with TRBD1. Germline CDR1 and CDR2: LNHDA and SQIVND (reference sequence). With 10 bases clipped from V and 3 bases from J, the junction kept 10 bases outside the gene matches. The CDR3 runs to 14 residues. CDR3 in amino acids: CATARGTGSYEQYF. In DNA form, the CDR3 reads TGTGCCACCGCCCGGGGGACAGGGAGCTACGAGCAGTACTTC. Drawing the rest from reference TRBV19 and TRBJ2-7, the complete variable domain is DGGITQSPKYLFRKEGQNVTLSCEQNLNHDAMYWYRQDPGQGLRLIYYSQIVNDFQKGDIAEGYSVSREKKESFPLTVTSAQKNPTAFYLCATARGTGSYEQYFGPGTRLTVT.

CDR3: CASSVGGGEDSPLHF. Here the CDR3 DNA reads TGTGCCAGCAGCGTAGGAGGGGGCGAAGACTCACCCCTCCACTTT. The chain combines TRBV9 with TRBJ1-6, with 7 bases identical to TRBD1. CDR1 is SGDLS and CDR2 is YYNGEE in the germline V gene. The CDR3 covers 15 residues. With V trimmed by 0 bases and J by 10 bases, 7 bases remained unmatched.

The chain joins TRBV6-5 to TRBJ1-3; possible D gene TRBD1, 6 bases. Germline lookup yields CDR1 MNHEY and CDR2 SVGAGI. V dropped 2 bases and J dropped 0 bases, with 11 bases sitting between them. CDR3 size: 16 residues. The CDR3 nucleotides are TGTGCCAGCAGTTACGACAGGAAGGGCTCTGGAAACACCATATATTTT. Its protein product is CASSYDRKGSGNTIYF.

This chain uses TRBV18 with TRBJ1-3; 9 bases align to TRBD1. V gave up 1 base and J gave up 4 bases; unmatched junction bases: 11. Germline CDR1 is KGHSH and CDR2 is LQKENI. The CDR3 is 18 residues long. The CDR3: CASSPLPGQGPVGNTIYF. The CDR3 region has the DNA TGTGCCAGCTCACCACTCCCGGGACAGGGTCCGGTCGGAAACACCATATATTTT.

The V call is TRBV19, the J call TRBJ2-2, with TRBD1 identical over 10 bases. The V segment lost 7 bases and the J segment 7 bases; nucleotides outside the gene matches: 18. This CDR3 is 18 amino acids long. The germline V gene encodes CDR1 LNHDA and CDR2 SQIVND (reference sequence). CDR3 DNA: TGTGCCAGTATAACAAAGACCACCCGGGACAGGGGAATCGGGGAGCTGTTTTTT. Its translation: CASITKTTRDRGIGELFF.